This entry lists 10 T cell receptor beta chains sequenced from one sample in a study of T-cell memory formation after mild COVID-19. One entry per CDR3 protein results from TCRdb running MiXCR on the 5' RACE reads. The table has some 160,000 distinct CDR3 sequences, 31% seen once; the top ten hold around 11%. Sequenced sample: PBMCs or a T cell subset sorted from them (not recorded which). The receptors stem from an adult woman who had mild COVID-19 (a few samples of this study predate the infection). Cell type and time point are not known.

This clonotype has more than one count but fewer than ten. This rearrangement joins TRBV5-4 to TRBJ1-2; the D gene is possibly TRBD1 (6 bases). Germline CDR1 is SGHNT and CDR2 is YYREEE (reference sequence). The V gene lost 4 bases and the J gene lost 13 bases, with 20 bases spanning the gap. The CDR3 sequence is 13 residues long. The CDR3 nucleotides are TGTGCCAGCAGCACACAGGGTCTATGGCTAGGCACCTTC. Translation gives CASSTQGLWLGTF.

This sequence joins TRBV6-1 and TRBJ2-1; 9 bases line up with TRBD1. V gave up 6 bases and J gave up 6 bases; unmatched junction bases: 9. This CDR3 region has 15 residues. Germline CDR1 reads MNHNS; CDR2 reads SASEGT. The chain's CDR3 is CASRPPGQGTNEQFF. CDR3 DNA sequence: TGTGCCAGCAGGCCCCCGGGACAGGGTACCAATGAGCAGTTCTTC.

The rearrangement uses TRBV14 and TRBJ2-7; D assignment may be TRBD1 or TRBD2 (5 bases each). This CDR3 has 15 residues. Per germline, CDR1 SGHDN and CDR2 FVKESK. Trimming pared 4 bases from V and 7 bases from J, leaving 20 bases between. The CDR3 coding sequence is TGTGCCAGCAGCCGGCCGCCGGGACCAAAAAGGGAGCAGTACTTC. Translation gives CASSRPPGPKREQYF.

This clonotype was seen a single time. V usage is TRBV20-1 and J usage is TRBJ2-7; TRBD2 aligns across 8 bases. J lost 2 bases, V lost 2 bases, and 5 bases had no gene match. CDR1 is DFQATT, CDR2 SNEGSKA, per germline (reference sequence). CDR3 length equals 14 residues. DNA for the CDR3: TGCAGTGCTAGACCTAGCGGGCGTACCTACGAGCAGTACTTC. This encodes CSARPSGRTYEQYF.

The chain has TRBV5-1 and TRBJ2-5, with D possibly TRBD1 on 5 matching bases. The CDR3 loop spans 15 amino acids. Looked up from germline, CDR1 is SGHRS and CDR2 is YFSETQ. Trimming took off 3 bases at V and 3 bases at J, with 15 bases between the two ends. In DNA form, the CDR3 reads TGCGCCAGCAGCTCATCTACAGGCCGGGAAGAGACCCAGTACTTC. This sequence encodes CASSSSTGREETQYF.

This clonotype was seen a few times. This chain uses TRBV7-2 with TRBJ2-1; perhaps TRBD2 as D (5 bases). CDR1 is SGHTA and CDR2 is FQGNSA in the germline V gene. Trimming stripped 2 bases from V and 7 bases from J, with 12 bases between. The CDR3 is 14 residues long. CDR3 in DNA: TGTGCCAGCAGCTTACTAGCTTTAGGAAATGAGCAGTTCTTC. Encoded protein: CASSLLALGNEQFF. The whole variable domain, filled in from reference TRBV7-2 and TRBJ2-1, reads GAGVSQSPSNKVTEKGKDVELRCDPISGHTALYWYRQSLGQGLEFLIYFQGNSAPDKSGLPSDRFSAERTGGSVSTLTIQRTQQEDSAVYLCASSLLALGNEQFFGPGTRLTVL.

This clonotype was seen a handful of times. The rearrangement links TRBV6-2 or TRBV6-3 to TRBJ2-3; 7 bases agree with TRBD2. After removal of 3 bases from V and 4 bases from J, the junction contained 7 bases not matched to a gene. CDR3 length: 15 residues. Germline V gives CDR1 MNHEY, CDR2 SVGEGT. The CDR3 sequence is CASSYAGASSDTQYF. The CDR3 nucleotides are TGTGCCAGCAGTTATGCGGGAGCATCCTCAGATACGCAGTATTTT.

The rearrangement joins TRBV25-1 to TRBJ2-3; TRBD1 matches at 7 bases. V was clipped by 3 bases and J by 4 bases; unmatched bases: 10. This CDR3 has 16 amino acids. Germline V gives CDR1 MGHDK, CDR2 SYGVNS. Here the CDR3 DNA reads TGTGCCAGCAGTGACTCTACCGGGACAGCCCCAGATACGCAGTATTTT. Its protein product is CASSDSTGTAPDTQYF.

V usage is TRBV5-6 and J usage is TRBJ2-3; D is perhaps TRBD2 (7 bases). The germline V and J ends were trimmed by 4 bases and 4 bases, with 13 bases remaining between them. The CDR3 spans 14 residues. Germline-derived CDR1 and CDR2 are SGHDT and YYEEEE. CDR3 amino acids: CASSPGRGSDTQYF. The DNA of the CDR3 is TGTGCCAGCAGCCCGGGGAGGGGGTCAGATACGCAGTATTTT.

This chain joins TRBV7-8 and TRBJ2-5, with D unclear. V lost 5 bases and J 13 bases, leaving 14 bases between the germline ends. Germline V lookup: CDR1 SGHVS, CDR2 FQNEAQ. This CDR3 region has 11 residues. The CDR3 sequence: CASSTDRTSYF. CDR3 coding DNA: TGTGCCAGCAGCACCGACCGCACTTCGTACTTC.